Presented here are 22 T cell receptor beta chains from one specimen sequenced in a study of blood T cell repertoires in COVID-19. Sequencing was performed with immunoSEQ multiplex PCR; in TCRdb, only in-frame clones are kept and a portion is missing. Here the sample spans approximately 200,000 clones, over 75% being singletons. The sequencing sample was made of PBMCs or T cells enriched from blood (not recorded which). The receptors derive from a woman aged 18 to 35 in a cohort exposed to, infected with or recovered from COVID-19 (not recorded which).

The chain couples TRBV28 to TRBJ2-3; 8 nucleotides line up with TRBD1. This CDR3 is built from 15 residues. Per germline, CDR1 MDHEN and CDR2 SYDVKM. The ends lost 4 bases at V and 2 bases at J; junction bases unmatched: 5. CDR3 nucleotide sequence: TGTGCCAGCAGTTGGGACAGGTTTATCACAGATACGCAGTATTTT. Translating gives CASSWDRFITDTQYF. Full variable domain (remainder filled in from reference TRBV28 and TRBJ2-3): DVKVTQSSRYLVKRTGEKVFLECVQDMDHENMFWYRQDPGLGLRLIYFSYDVKMKEKGDIPEGYSVSREKKERFSLILESASTNQTSMYLCASSWDRFITDTQYFGPGTRLTVL.

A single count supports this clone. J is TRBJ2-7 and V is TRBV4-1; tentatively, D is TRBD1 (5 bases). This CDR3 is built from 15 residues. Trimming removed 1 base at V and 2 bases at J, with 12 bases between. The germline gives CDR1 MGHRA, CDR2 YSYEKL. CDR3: CASSQVETEAYEQYF. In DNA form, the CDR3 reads TGCGCCAGCAGCCAAGTCGAGACAGAGGCCTACGAGCAGTACTTC.

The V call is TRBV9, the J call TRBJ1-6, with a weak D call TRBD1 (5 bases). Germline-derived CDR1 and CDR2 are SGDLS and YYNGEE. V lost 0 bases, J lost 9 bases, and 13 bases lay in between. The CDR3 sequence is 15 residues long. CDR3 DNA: TGTGCCAGCAGCGTAGCAGGGTTTGAAGCTTCACCCCTCCACTTT. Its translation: CASSVAGFEASPLHF. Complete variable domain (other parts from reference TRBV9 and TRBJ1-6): DSGVTQTPKHLITATGQRVTLRCSPRSGDLSVYWYQQSLDQGLQFLIQYYNGEERAKGNILERFSAQQFPDLHSELNLSSLELGDSALYFCASSVAGFEASPLHFGNGTRLTVT.

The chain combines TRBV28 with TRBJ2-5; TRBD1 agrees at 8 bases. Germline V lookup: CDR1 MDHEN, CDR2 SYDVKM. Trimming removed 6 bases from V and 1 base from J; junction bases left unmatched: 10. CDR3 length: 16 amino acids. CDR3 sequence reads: CASRPPGTGIQETQYF. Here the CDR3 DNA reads TGTGCCAGCAGACCTCCGGGGACAGGAATCCAAGAGACCCAGTACTTC.

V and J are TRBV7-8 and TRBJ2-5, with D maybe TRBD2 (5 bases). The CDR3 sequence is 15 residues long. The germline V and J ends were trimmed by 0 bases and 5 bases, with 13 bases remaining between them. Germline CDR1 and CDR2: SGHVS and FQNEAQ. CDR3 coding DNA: TGTGCCAGCAGCTTAGCGAGGAGTCGAGGGGAGACCCAGTACTTC. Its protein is CASSLARSRGETQYF.

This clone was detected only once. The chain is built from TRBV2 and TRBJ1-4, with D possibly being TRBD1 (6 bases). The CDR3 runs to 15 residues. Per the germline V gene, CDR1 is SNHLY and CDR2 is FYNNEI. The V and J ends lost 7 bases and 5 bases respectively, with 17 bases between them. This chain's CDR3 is CASMRGGDRNEKLFF. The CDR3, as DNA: TGTGCCAGCATGAGGGGGGGCGATCGGAATGAAAAACTGTTTTTT. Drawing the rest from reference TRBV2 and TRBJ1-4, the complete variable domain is EPEVTQTPSHQVTQMGQEVILRCVPISNHLYFYWYRQILGQKVEFLVSFYNNEISEKSEIFDDQFSVERPDGSNFTLKIRSTKLEDSAMYFCASMRGGDRNEKLFFGSGTQLSVL.

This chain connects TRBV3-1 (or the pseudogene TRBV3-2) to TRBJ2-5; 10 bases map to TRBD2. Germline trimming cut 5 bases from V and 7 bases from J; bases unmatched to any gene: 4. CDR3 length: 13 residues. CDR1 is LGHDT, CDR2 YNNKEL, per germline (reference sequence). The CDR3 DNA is TGTGCCAGCAGCTCTAGCGGGGGCGTGACCCAGTACTTC. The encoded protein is CASSSSGGVTQYF.

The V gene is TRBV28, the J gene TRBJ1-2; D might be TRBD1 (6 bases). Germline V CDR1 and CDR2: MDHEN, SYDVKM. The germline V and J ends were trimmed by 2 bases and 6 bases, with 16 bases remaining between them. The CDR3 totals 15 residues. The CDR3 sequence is CASSLIGRGLDGYTF. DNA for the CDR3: TGTGCCAGCAGTTTAATCGGCAGGGGTCTTGATGGCTACACCTTC.

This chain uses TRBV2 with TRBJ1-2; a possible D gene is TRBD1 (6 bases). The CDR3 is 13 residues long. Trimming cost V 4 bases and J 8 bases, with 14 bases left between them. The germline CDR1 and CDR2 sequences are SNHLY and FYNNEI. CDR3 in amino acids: CASSGAGEGGYTF. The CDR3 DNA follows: TGTGCCAGCAGTGGCGCAGGGGAGGGGGGCTACACCTTC.

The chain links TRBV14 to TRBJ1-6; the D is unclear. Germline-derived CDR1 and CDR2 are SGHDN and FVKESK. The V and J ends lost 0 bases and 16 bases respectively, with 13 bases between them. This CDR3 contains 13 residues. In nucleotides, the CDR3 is TGTGCCAGCAGCCAAGAGTCTCGCTCCAGGCTCCACTTT. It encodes CASSQESRSRLHF.

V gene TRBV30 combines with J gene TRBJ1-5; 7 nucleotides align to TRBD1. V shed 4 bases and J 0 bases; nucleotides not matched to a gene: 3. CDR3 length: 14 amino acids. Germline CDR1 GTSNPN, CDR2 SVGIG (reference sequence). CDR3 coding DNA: TGTGCCTGGAAGGGACAGTATAGCAATCAGCCCCAGCATTTT. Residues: CAWKGQYSNQPQHF.

CDR3 sequence: CASSQRDRGWTQYF. CDR3 nucleotide sequence: TGCGCCAGCAGTCAACGAGACAGGGGGTGGACCCAGTACTTC. The V gene is TRBV23-1, the J gene TRBJ2-5; 9 bases match TRBD1. TRBV23-1 is known as an ORF, though its function is uncertain. Losses at the gene ends were 2 bases for V and 7 bases for J; bases not matched to a gene: 5. There are 14 residues in the CDR3.

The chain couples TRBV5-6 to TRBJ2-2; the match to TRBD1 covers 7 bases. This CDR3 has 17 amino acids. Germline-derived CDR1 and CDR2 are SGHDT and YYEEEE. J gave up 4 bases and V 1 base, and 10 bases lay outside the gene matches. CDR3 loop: CASSLLGDREITGELFF. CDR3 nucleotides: TGTGCCAGCAGCTTGTTAGGTGACAGGGAAATCACCGGGGAGCTGTTTTTT.

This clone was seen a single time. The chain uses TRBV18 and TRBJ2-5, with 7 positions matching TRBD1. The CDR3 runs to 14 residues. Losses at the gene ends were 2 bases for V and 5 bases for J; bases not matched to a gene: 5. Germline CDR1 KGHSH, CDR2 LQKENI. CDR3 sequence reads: CASSPRTGRETQYF. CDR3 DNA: TGTGCCAGCTCACCAAGGACAGGCCGGGAGACCCAGTACTTC.

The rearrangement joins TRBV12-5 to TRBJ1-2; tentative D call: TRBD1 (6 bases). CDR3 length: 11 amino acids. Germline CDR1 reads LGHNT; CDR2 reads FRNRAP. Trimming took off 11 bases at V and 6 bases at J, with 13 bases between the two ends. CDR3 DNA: TGTGCTGGGGGGGGGCCTAATGGCTACACCTTC. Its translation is CAGGGPNGYTF.

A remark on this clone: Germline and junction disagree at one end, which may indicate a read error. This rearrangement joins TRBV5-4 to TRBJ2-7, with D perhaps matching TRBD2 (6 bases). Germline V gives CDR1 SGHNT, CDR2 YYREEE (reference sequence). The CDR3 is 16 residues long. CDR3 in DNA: TGTGTCAGCAGCTCCTCCGCGGGGCAGGGTACCCACGAGCAGTACTTC. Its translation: CVSSSSAGQGTHEQYF.

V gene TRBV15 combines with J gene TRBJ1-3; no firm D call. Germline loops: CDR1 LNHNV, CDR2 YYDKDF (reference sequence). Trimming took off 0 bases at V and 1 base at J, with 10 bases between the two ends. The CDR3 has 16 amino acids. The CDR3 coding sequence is TGTGCCACCAGCAGAGATAAAGGACTTTCTGGAAACACCATATATTTT. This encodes CATSRDKGLSGNTIYF.

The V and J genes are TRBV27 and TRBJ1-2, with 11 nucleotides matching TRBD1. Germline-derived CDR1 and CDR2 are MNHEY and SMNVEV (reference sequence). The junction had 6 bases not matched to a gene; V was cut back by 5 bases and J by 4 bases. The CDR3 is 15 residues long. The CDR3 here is CASSITGTGGYGYTF. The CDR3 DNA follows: TGTGCCAGCAGTATCACCGGGACAGGGGGCTATGGCTACACCTTC.

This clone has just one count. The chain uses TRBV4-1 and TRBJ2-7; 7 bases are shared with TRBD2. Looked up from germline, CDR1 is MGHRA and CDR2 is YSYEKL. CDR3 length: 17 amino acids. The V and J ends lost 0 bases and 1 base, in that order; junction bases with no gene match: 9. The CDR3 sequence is CASSQEWEGYPSYEQYF. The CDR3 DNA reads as TGCGCCAGCAGCCAAGAATGGGAGGGTTACCCGTCCTACGAGCAGTACTTC.

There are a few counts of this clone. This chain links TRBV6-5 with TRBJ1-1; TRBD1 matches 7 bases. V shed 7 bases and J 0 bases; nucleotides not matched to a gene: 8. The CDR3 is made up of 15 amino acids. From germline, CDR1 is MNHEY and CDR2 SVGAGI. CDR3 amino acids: CASTRWDSMNTEAFF. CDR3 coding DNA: TGTGCCAGCACTCGATGGGACAGCATGAACACTGAAGCTTTCTTT.

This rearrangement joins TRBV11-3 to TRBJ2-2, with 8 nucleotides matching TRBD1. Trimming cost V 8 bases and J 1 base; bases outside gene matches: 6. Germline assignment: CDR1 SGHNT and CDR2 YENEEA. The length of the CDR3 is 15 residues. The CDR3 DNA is TGTGCCAGCGGTCCTGGACAGGGGAACACCGGGGAGCTGTTTTTT. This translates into CASGPGQGNTGELFF.

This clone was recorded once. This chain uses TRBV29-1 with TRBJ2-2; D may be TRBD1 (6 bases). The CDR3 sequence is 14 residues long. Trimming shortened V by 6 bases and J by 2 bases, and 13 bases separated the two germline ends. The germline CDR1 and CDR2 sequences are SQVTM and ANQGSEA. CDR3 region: CSVSGTQNTGELFF. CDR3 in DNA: TGCAGCGTGTCCGGGACACAAAACACCGGGGAGCTGTTTTTT.